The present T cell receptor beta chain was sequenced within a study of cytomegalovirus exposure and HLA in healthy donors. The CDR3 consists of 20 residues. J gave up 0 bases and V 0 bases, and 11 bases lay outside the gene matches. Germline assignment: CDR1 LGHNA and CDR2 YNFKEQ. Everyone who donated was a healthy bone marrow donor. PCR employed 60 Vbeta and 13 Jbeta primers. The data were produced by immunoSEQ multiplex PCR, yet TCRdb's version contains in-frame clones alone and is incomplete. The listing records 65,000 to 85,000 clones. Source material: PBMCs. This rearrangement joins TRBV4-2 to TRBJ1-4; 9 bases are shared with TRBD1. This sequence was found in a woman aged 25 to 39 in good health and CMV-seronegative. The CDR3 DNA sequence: TGTGCCAGCAGCCAAGATCCGACAGGGGGGCTTCTCACAACTAATGAAAAACTGTTTTTT. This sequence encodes CASSQDPTGGLLTTNEKLFF.